The entry that follows covers one TCR beta chain sequence. The V gene's germline CDR1 is SGHTA and CDR2 FQGNSA. The CDR3 covers 13 residues. V lost 4 bases, J lost 6 bases, and 5 bases stayed unmatched. Sequencing used immunoSEQ multiplex PCR; TCRdb keeps in-frame clones, though not all of them. The sample lists fewer than 250,000 clones; approximately 88% were seen once. The sample comes from a study of blood T cell repertoires in COVID-19. Source material: PBMCs or T cells enriched from blood (not recorded which). The clonotype comes from a woman between 25 and 40 years old who had been exposed to COVID-19. This chain joins TRBV7-2 and TRBJ2-5; the match to TRBD1 covers 7 bases. This CDR3 reads CASSSRQGQTQYF. CDR3 DNA: TGTGCCAGCAGCTCCAGACAGGGCCAGACCCAGTACTTC. The full variable domain, completed using reference TRBV7-2 and TRBJ2-5, is GAGVSQSPSNKVTEKGKDVELRCDPISGHTALYWYRQSLGQGLEFLIYFQGNSAPDKSGLPSDRFSAERTGGSVSTLTIQRTQQEDSAVYLCASSSRQGQTQYFGPGTRLLVL.